Listed here are 8 T cell receptor beta chains from one sample, sequenced in a study of response to subunit inactivated influenza vaccine. TCRdb processed the RT-PCR reads anew with MiXCR; each CDR3 protein has one entry. The sample consists of over 650,000 distinct CDR3 sequences, roughly 18% of them appearing once. This sample comprised PBMCs from blood, obtained around 5 days after vaccination. Receptors originate from a man between 50 and 59 years old who received an inactivated influenza vaccine.

The V gene is TRBV7-9, the J gene TRBJ2-5; TRBD2 is a possible D gene (5 bases). Trimming took off 1 base at V and 4 bases at J, with 16 bases between the two ends. Germline V gene sequence: CDR1 SEHNR, CDR2 FQNEAQ (reference sequence). The CDR3 length is 16 residues. CDR3 bases: TGTGCCAGCAGCTTAGGTCTAGCTACGTTGATAGAGACCCAGTACTTC. Protein product: CASSLGLATLIETQYF.

This clonotype came up a few times. The chain joins TRBV7-2 to TRBJ2-7, with unresolved D. Germline V gene lookup returns CDR1 SGHTA and CDR2 FQGNSA. The CDR3 spans 15 residues. The V end was cut by 2 bases, the J end by 3 bases, with 14 bases between. The CDR3 coding sequence is TGTGCCAGCAGCTTAATGGCGGCTAATAACTACGAGCAGTACTTC. Translating gives CASSLMAANNYEQYF.

This clonotype was seen a few times. This sequence joins TRBV11-2 and TRBJ2-5; D is uncertain. Per germline, CDR1 SGHAT and CDR2 FQNNGV. The CDR3 has 12 residues. The V end lost 5 bases, the J end lost 2 bases, and 6 bases lay between the germline ends. The DNA of the CDR3 is TGTGCCAGCAGCGTAATGCAAGAGACCCAGTACTTC. Residues: CASSVMQETQYF.

This clonotype has just a few counts. The chain couples TRBV29-1 to TRBJ1-5; D ambiguous. Germline V lookup: CDR1 SQVTM, CDR2 ANQGSEA. V was pared by 4 bases and J by 8 bases, with 12 bases between. This CDR3 contains 12 residues. The CDR3, as DNA: TGCAGCGTTGGACGGAGTAACGAGCCCCAGCATTTT. Protein sequence: CSVGRSNEPQHF.

The chain employs TRBV5-1 and TRBJ1-2; D might be TRBD1 (6 bases). Trimming removed 4 bases from V and 4 bases from J, with 17 bases in between. The length of the CDR3 is 15 residues. CDR1 and CDR2 (germline): SGHRS, YFSETQ. The CDR3 sequence: CASSVLGTNLYGYTF. The DNA for the CDR3 is TGCGCCAGCAGCGTTTTAGGGACAAACCTCTATGGCTACACCTTC. Filled out from reference TRBV5-1 and TRBJ1-2, the complete variable domain reads KAGVTQTPRYLIKTRGQQVTLSCSPISGHRSVSWYQQTPGQGLQFLFEYFSETQRNKGNFPGRFSGRQFSNSRSEMNVSTLELGDSALYLCASSVLGTNLYGYTFGSGTRLTVV.

There are a few counts of this clonotype. The CDR3 DNA reads as TGTGCCAGCAGCCTCTCTAGCGGGGGGGGGAATGAGCAGTTCTTC. Protein product: CASSLSSGGGNEQFF. The rearrangement joins TRBV12-3 or TRBV12-4 to TRBJ2-1; the match to TRBD2 covers 12 bases. The CDR3 contains 15 residues. V shed 6 bases and J 7 bases; nucleotides not matched to a gene: 7.

This clonotype was seen only a few times. The chain combines TRBV6-5 with TRBJ1-2; 9 bases line up with TRBD1. Trimming at V came to 4 bases and at J to 6 bases, leaving 3 bases not matched to a gene. Looked up from germline, CDR1 is MNHEY and CDR2 is SVGAGI. The CDR3 contains 13 residues. The DNA of the CDR3 is TGTGCCAGCAGTTGGACAGGGGACGATGGCTACACCTTC. Translated: CASSWTGDDGYTF.

The chain employs TRBV20-1 and TRBJ2-4; the D gene is possibly TRBD2 (5 bases). This CDR3 comprises 13 residues. Germline CDR1 reads DFQATT; CDR2 reads SNEGSKA (reference sequence). V was pared by 6 bases and J by 0 bases, with 9 bases between. The CDR3 DNA follows: TGCAGTGCCCCCGGGATAGCCAAAAACATTCAGTACTTC. The encoded protein is CSAPGIAKNIQYF.